The 26 T cell receptor beta chains in this list originate from one sample, sequenced in a study of chemoradiotherapy in HPV16-positive cancers. Sequencing was performed with immunoSEQ multiplex PCR; in TCRdb, only in-frame clones are kept and a portion is missing. This sample has fewer than 20,000 clones; 85% to 90% occur once, and the top ten carry more than 2%. The specimen was blood, collected from a patient who underwent chemoradiotherapy. These receptor sequences come from a human donor with HPV-associated anogenital cancer.

V usage is TRBV4-1 and J usage is TRBJ2-1, with D possibly called TRBD1 or TRBD2 (5 bases each). Germline V gene data show CDR1 as MGHRA and CDR2 as YSYEKL. Trimming left V 2 bases short and J 10 bases short, with 18 bases between. The CDR3 is made up of 15 amino acids. The CDR3 reads CASSQIWDPYREQFF. For the CDR3, the DNA is TGCGCCAGCAGCCAAATATGGGACCCCTACAGGGAGCAGTTCTTC.

The chain joins TRBV19 to TRBJ2-5; D not resolved. The CDR3 is 14 amino acids. The germline CDR1 and CDR2 sequences are LNHDA and SQIVND (reference sequence). Trimming took 5 bases from V and 0 from J, leaving 10 bases between them. CDR3 amino acids: CASSHRTHQETQYF. The DNA for the CDR3 is TGTGCCAGTAGTCACAGAACGCACCAAGAGACCCAGTACTTC.

The chain employs TRBV18 and TRBJ2-2; 8 positions match TRBD1. The CDR3 spans 16 residues. J gave up 5 bases and V 1 base, and 6 bases lay outside the gene matches. The germline gives CDR1 KGHSH, CDR2 LQKENI. CDR3: CASSPLQGVDTGELFF. The DNA for the CDR3 is TGTGCCAGCTCACCACTACAGGGGGTCGATACCGGGGAGCTGTTTTTT.

The DNA of the CDR3 is TGTGCCAGCAGCGTCTCGTGGGCGGGAGGAAACAATGAGCAGTTCTTC. Its protein product is CASSVSWAGGNNEQFF. The chain employs TRBV9 and TRBJ2-1, with 8 nucleotides matching TRBD2. Germline CDR1 reads SGDLS; CDR2 reads YYNGEE. The CDR3 is 16 residues long. J was trimmed by 5 bases and V by 2 bases; bases with no gene match: 9.

The rearrangement joins TRBV19 to TRBJ1-1; no firm D call. Germline CDR1 is LNHDA and CDR2 is SQIVND (reference sequence). Deletions cut 6 bases from V and 0 bases from J, with 8 bases between. This CDR3 spans 13 amino acids. The CDR3 DNA is TGTGCCAGTAGGGGGTTCATGAACACTGAAGCTTTCTTT. As protein: CASRGFMNTEAFF.

The chain employs TRBV5-4 and TRBJ1-2; D might be TRBD1 (5 bases). The CDR3 length is 16 residues. V lost 3 bases to trimming and J lost 0 bases, with 15 bases between them. From germline, CDR1 is SGHNT and CDR2 YYREEE (reference sequence). The DNA of the CDR3 is TGTGCCAGCAGCTCTCCGGGGGACCGAGCTAACTATGGCTACACCTTC. It specifies CASSSPGDRANYGYTF.

V and J are TRBV10-3 and TRBJ1-1; D not resolved. Germline-derived CDR1 and CDR2 are ENHRY and SYGVKD. This CDR3 is 13 amino acids long. Trimming removed 10 bases at V and 2 bases at J, with 14 bases between. The CDR3 DNA sequence: TGTGCCACCGAAGGACGGTTAAACACTGAAGCTTTCTTT. It is translated as CATEGRLNTEAFF.

The DNA of the CDR3 is TGTGCCAGCAGCTTGGGCAAAGGAGTGGGGGAGCAGTACTTC. This codes for CASSLGKGVGEQYF. The J gene is TRBJ2-7, the V gene TRBV11-2; D remains unclear. The CDR3 extends over 14 amino acids. Looked up from germline, CDR1 is SGHAT and CDR2 is FQNNGV. The V end lost 3 bases, the J end lost 7 bases, and 16 bases lay between the germline ends. Full variable domain (rest looked up from reference TRBV11-2 and TRBJ2-7): EAGVAQSPRYKIIEKRQSVAFWCNPISGHATLYWYQQILGQGPKLLIQFQNNGVVDDSQLPKDRFSAERLKGVDSTLKIQPAKLEDSAVYLCASSLGKGVGEQYFGPGTRLTVT.

The chain carries TRBV19 and TRBJ2-1; the D gene could be TRBD1 or TRBD2 (6 bases each). The V gene's germline CDR1 is LNHDA and CDR2 SQIVND (reference sequence). CDR3 length: 15 residues. V shed 6 bases and J shed 9 bases, with 21 bases lying between them. For the CDR3, the DNA is TGTGCCAGTAGCACGAGGGGGGCCCCTAATGCTGAGCAGTTCTTC. Translating gives CASSTRGAPNAEQFF.

V usage is TRBV18 and J usage is TRBJ2-3; tentatively, D is TRBD2 (5 bases). V lost 3 bases to trimming and J lost 0 bases, with 10 bases between them. Germline CDR1 KGHSH, CDR2 LQKENI. The CDR3 runs to 15 residues. This chain's CDR3 is CASSPFSESTDTQYF. Here the CDR3 DNA reads TGTGCCAGCTCACCCTTTAGCGAGAGCACAGATACGCAGTATTTT. Combining the CDR3 with reference TRBV18 and TRBJ2-3 gives the whole variable domain NAGVMQNPRHLVRRRGQEARLRCSPMKGHSHVYWYRQLPEEGLKFMVYLQKENIIDESGMPKERFSAEFPKEGPSILRIQQVVRGDSAAYFCASSPFSESTDTQYFGPGTRLTVL.

CDR3 DNA: TGTGCCAGCAGCTTGGGGGCGGGGCTAAACAATGAGCAGTTCTTC. This codes for CASSLGAGLNNEQFF. The chain employs TRBV5-4 and TRBJ2-1; possible D gene TRBD2, 6 bases. V was cut by 0 bases and J by 5 bases, with 12 bases left in between. The CDR3 extends over 15 amino acids. Per germline, CDR1 SGHNT and CDR2 YYREEE (reference sequence). The full variable domain, rest sourced from reference TRBV5-4 and TRBJ2-1, is ETGVTQSPTHLIKTRGQQVTLRCSSQSGHNTVSWYQQALGQGPQFIFQYYREEENGRGNFPPRFSGLQFPNYSSELNVNALELDDSALYLCASSLGAGLNNEQFFGPGTRLTVL.

This clone was observed a single time. The chain employs TRBV6-5 and TRBJ1-5; TRBD1 matches 9 bases. Trimming cost V 6 bases and J 5 bases; bases outside gene matches: 5. The germline V gene encodes CDR1 MNHEY and CDR2 SVGAGI. CDR3 length equals 14 residues. CDR3 sequence: CASRTGQGDQPQHF. The CDR3 coding sequence is TGTGCCAGCAGAACGGGACAGGGCGATCAGCCCCAGCATTTT.

CDR3 in DNA: TGCAGCGTCCAATTAGTCCGGGACAGGCTTTACAATGAGCAGTTCTTC. Translated, it gives CSVQLVRDRLYNEQFF. The chain uses TRBV29-1 and TRBJ2-1, with TRBD1 matching 8 bases. The V and J ends lost 6 bases and 4 bases, in that order; junction bases with no gene match: 14. The CDR3 is 16 amino acids. The germline V gene encodes CDR1 SQVTM and CDR2 ANQGSEA.

V and J are TRBV7-8 and TRBJ2-7; TRBD1 is a possible D gene (7 bases). Trimming took 1 base from V and 5 from J, leaving 15 bases between them. Germline V gene lookup returns CDR1 SGHVS and CDR2 FQNEAQ. This CDR3 region has 15 residues. CDR3 nucleotide sequence: TGTGCCAGCAGCTTAGTGCTCAGGGGGGTAAACGAGCAGTACTTC. Translated, it gives CASSLVLRGVNEQYF.

This clone is a singleton in its sample. The CDR3 nucleotides read TGTGCCAGCAGCGTAGCTACCAGGACGGCCGAGCAGTACTTC. Residues: CASSVATRTAEQYF. The rearrangement uses TRBV9 and TRBJ2-7; D is uncertain. This CDR3 has 14 residues. V lost 0 bases and J 6 bases, leaving 13 bases between the germline ends. Germline CDR1 is SGDLS and CDR2 is YYNGEE.

The J gene is TRBJ1-1, the V gene TRBV2; no clear D gene. From germline, CDR1 is SNHLY and CDR2 FYNNEI. The CDR3 sequence is 16 residues long. Trimming took off 7 bases at V and 0 bases at J, with 18 bases between the two ends. CDR3 in DNA: TGTGCCAGCACCCGAGGCGTATTACTAATGAACACTGAAGCTTTCTTT. Its protein is CASTRGVLLMNTEAFF.

This clone was found a few times. The chain couples TRBV6-1 to TRBJ2-6; D is uncertain. The CDR3 spans 15 residues. Trimming took off 1 base at V and 0 bases at J, with 4 bases between the two ends. Looked up from germline, CDR1 is MNHNS and CDR2 is SASEGT. CDR3: CASSEGVSGANVLTF. CDR3 coding DNA: TGTGCCAGCAGTGAAGGGGTCTCTGGGGCCAACGTCCTGACTTTC.

The V and J genes are TRBV7-9 and TRBJ2-3, with D uncertain. The CDR3 loop spans 15 amino acids. V dropped 5 bases and J dropped 6 bases, with 18 bases sitting between them. Looked up from germline, CDR1 is SEHNR and CDR2 is FQNEAQ (reference sequence). The CDR3 reads CASSPKRRFADTQYF. The CDR3 region has the DNA TGTGCCAGCAGCCCCAAGAGGCGGTTTGCGGATACGCAGTATTTT.

This clone was observed a single time. V and J are TRBV10-1 and TRBJ2-3; D might be TRBD2 (5 bases). CDR1 is WNHNN and CDR2 is SYGVQD in the germline V gene (reference sequence). V was clipped by 3 bases and J by 8 bases, with 12 bases between them. CDR3 length equals 13 residues. The CDR3 DNA is TGCGCCAGCAGTGATTTTCGGGGTGGTACGCAGTATTTT. It codes for CASSDFRGGTQYF.

The CDR3 is CASSWTANPYEQYF. DNA of the CDR3: TGTGCCAGCAGCTGGACAGCTAATCCGTACGAGCAGTACTTC. This rearrangement joins TRBV7-9 to TRBJ2-5; D possibly corresponds to TRBD1 (6 bases). The J call may be faulty, since TRBJ2-7 better matches the DNA end. This CDR3 region has 14 residues. The germline gives CDR1 SEHNR, CDR2 FQNEAQ (reference sequence).

The chain uses TRBV2 and TRBJ2-5, with D unclear. There are 15 residues in the CDR3. CDR1 is SNHLY, CDR2 FYNNEI, per germline. V dropped 6 bases and J dropped 0 bases, with 14 bases sitting between them. This chain's CDR3 is CASREPTGYQETQYF. The CDR3, as DNA: TGTGCCAGCAGGGAGCCCACCGGGTACCAAGAGACCCAGTACTTC.

On this clone: The junction shows a germline mismatch at one end, possibly a read error. This chain connects TRBV18 to TRBJ2-5; 10 nucleotides align to TRBD1. CDR3 size: 15 residues. CDR1 is KGHSH and CDR2 is LQKENI in the germline V gene. This CDR3 reads CASSSPGQGQETQYF. CDR3 in DNA: TGTGCCAGCTCATCACCGGGACAGGGGCAAGAGACCCAGTACTTC.

This clone has only one observation. The rearrangement uses TRBV12-5 and TRBJ1-1, with unresolved D. Germline CDR1 and CDR2: LGHNT and FRNRAP. V was cut by 0 bases and J by 1 base, with 15 bases left in between. CDR3 size: 17 residues. DNA for the CDR3: TGTGCTAGTGGTTTGGTACTAGGCTCCGACACGAACACTGAAGCTTTCTTT. Its protein is CASGLVLGSDTNTEAFF.

The chain is built from TRBV2 and TRBJ2-5; no firm D call. The germline V gene has CDR1 SNHLY and CDR2 FYNNEI. Trimming left V 6 bases short and J 2 bases short, with 7 bases between. The CDR3 has 12 residues. The CDR3 DNA reads as TGTGCCAGCAGAGGTTGGCAAGAGACCCAGTACTTC. Its protein product is CASRGWQETQYF.

The CDR3 DNA reads TGTGCCAGCAGTGAGCCCGGGAAAGAGACCCAGTACTTC. Protein: CASSEPGKETQYF. This chain joins TRBV25-1 and TRBJ2-5, with TRBD2 as a possible D gene (5 bases). Germline V gene lookup returns CDR1 MGHDK and CDR2 SYGVNS. V was shortened by 3 bases and J by 3 bases, with 8 bases between the two germline ends. This CDR3 contains 13 residues.

This clone came up a few times. This rearrangement joins TRBV7-9 to TRBJ2-1; D may match TRBD1 or TRBD2 (5 bases each). CDR1 and CDR2 from the germline V gene are SEHNR and FQNEAQ (reference sequence). This CDR3 contains 16 residues. V shed 5 bases and J shed 2 bases, with 16 bases lying between them. The CDR3 loop is CASSPFWGSPYNEQFF. The CDR3 coding sequence is TGTGCCAGCAGCCCCTTTTGGGGGAGTCCCTACAATGAGCAGTTCTTC.